This T cell receptor (beta chain) appears in the sequencing data of a study of naive and memory T cell subsets. This CDR3 has 15 amino acids. Trimming took 5 bases from V and 14 from J; bases not matched to a gene: 15. The germline CDR1 and CDR2 sequences are SGHTA and FQGNSA. The SP2 primer and nested alpha and beta constant region primers amplified ligated cDNA in four rounds. For blood and skin samples, reverse transcription used TCR alpha and beta constant primers. TCRdb analysed the 5' RACE reads with MiXCR anew, one entry per CDR3 protein. The profile covers about 57,000 distinct CDR3 sequences, with approximately 8% appearing a single time and 9% to 10% taken by the ten largest. There are a few counts of this clonotype. The antigen remains unidentified. Notes on the study in general: TCR transcript changes with activation or differentiation may affect this RNA method.

An oligonucleotide containing a UMI was ligated to the 3' end of TCR cDNA. Reverse transcription used DNase-treated unsorted total RNA, aiming for 1 to 1000 ng. The chain combines TRBV7-2 with TRBJ2-1, with 10 bases identical to TRBD1. This TCR was recovered from a female donor in good health. In nucleotides, the CDR3 is TGTGCCAGCAGCCAAAAACTACCCCCGACAGGGGGCGAGTTCTTC. Translation gives CASSQKLPPTGGEFF. The full variable domain, its missing parts supplied by reference TRBV7-2 and TRBJ2-1, is GAGVSQSPSNKVTEKGKDVELRCDPISGHTALYWYRQSLGQGLEFLIYFQGNSAPDKSGLPSDRFSAERTGGSVSTLTIQRTQQEDSAVYLCASSQKLPPTGGEFFGPGTRLTVL.